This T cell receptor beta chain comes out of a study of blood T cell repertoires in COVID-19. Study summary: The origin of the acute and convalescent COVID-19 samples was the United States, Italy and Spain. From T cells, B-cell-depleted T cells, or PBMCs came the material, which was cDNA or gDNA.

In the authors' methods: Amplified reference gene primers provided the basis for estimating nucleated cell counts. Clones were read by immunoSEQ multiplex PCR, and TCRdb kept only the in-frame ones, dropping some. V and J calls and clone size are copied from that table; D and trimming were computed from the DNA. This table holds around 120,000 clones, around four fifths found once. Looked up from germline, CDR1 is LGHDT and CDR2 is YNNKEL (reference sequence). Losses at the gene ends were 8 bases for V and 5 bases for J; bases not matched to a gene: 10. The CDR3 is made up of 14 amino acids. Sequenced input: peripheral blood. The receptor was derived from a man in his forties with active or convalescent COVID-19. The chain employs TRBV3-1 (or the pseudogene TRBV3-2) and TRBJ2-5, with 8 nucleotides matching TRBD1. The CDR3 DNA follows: TGTGCCAGCGGTTGGCAGGGGGCGCGTGAGACCCAGTACTTC. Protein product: CASGWQGARETQYF.